The 18 T cell receptor beta chains listed next were all sequenced from one sample in a study of blood T cell repertoires in COVID-19. The repertoire was sequenced with immunoSEQ multiplex PCR; TCRdb's copy has only in-frame clones and lacks some. The sample holds some 130,000 clones, over 75% seen once. The sequencing input was peripheral blood. These TCRs come from a man between 65 and 85 years old with active COVID-19.

The V call is TRBV7-8, the J call TRBJ2-1; 9 bases fit TRBD2. The CDR3 has 15 amino acids. The J segment lost 4 bases and the V segment lost 5 bases, leaving 6 bases of the junction unmatched. Germline V gives CDR1 SGHVS, CDR2 FQNEAQ. Written as DNA, the CDR3 is TGTGCCAGCAGCAAGCGGGAGGCCCAATACAATGAGCAGTTCTTC. As protein: CASSKREAQYNEQFF.

The rearrangement joins TRBV4-2 to TRBJ2-5, with 13 bases lining up with TRBD2. CDR3 length: 16 residues. V lost 4 bases, J lost 4 bases, and 6 bases stayed unmatched. Germline V gives CDR1 LGHNA, CDR2 YNFKEQ. The CDR3 DNA reads as TGTGCCAGCAGCCCACGGACTAGCGGGAGTGGAGAGACCCAGTACTTC. It codes for CASSPRTSGSGETQYF.

V and J are TRBV27 and TRBJ2-3; 10 positions match TRBD1. Germline CDR1 reads MNHEY; CDR2 reads SMNVEV (reference sequence). The V and J ends lost 10 bases and 7 bases, in that order; junction bases with no gene match: 8. CDR3 length: 13 residues. The CDR3, as DNA: TGTGCCACCCGACAGGGGGCGCGAAATACGCAGTATTTT. As protein: CATRQGARNTQYF.

This chain uses TRBV9 with TRBJ2-2; the match to TRBD1 covers 9 bases. Trimming cost V 3 bases and J 5 bases; bases outside gene matches: 11. Per germline, CDR1 SGDLS and CDR2 YYNGEE. The CDR3 spans 17 residues. CDR3 loop: CASSGRTGAKGTGELFF. CDR3 bases: TGTGCCAGCAGCGGACGGACAGGGGCGAAAGGGACCGGGGAGCTGTTTTTT.

This chain uses TRBV19 with TRBJ1-2, with 9 bases lining up with TRBD1. With 10 bases clipped from V and 8 bases from J, the junction kept 14 bases outside the gene matches. The CDR3 has 14 amino acids. Germline values: CDR1 LNHDA, CDR2 SQIVND (reference sequence). In nucleotides, the CDR3 is TGTGCCACCGTGAGAGGACAGGGGCTAAACGGCTACACCTTC. Its translation: CATVRGQGLNGYTF.

The V gene is TRBV28, the J gene TRBJ2-4; TRBD2 agrees at 7 bases. Trimming took 5 bases from V and 3 from J; bases not matched to a gene: 10. Germline V gene sequence: CDR1 MDHEN, CDR2 SYDVKM. This CDR3 contains 16 residues. DNA for the CDR3: TGTGCCAGCAGTCCATGGTCGGGGGGAAGCAAAAACATTCAGTACTTC. Its translation: CASSPWSGGSKNIQYF.

The V call is TRBV5-1, the J call TRBJ2-7; 7 bases are shared with TRBD1. Germline values: CDR1 SGHRS, CDR2 YFSETQ. This CDR3 spans 12 amino acids. V lost 4 bases and J lost 7; bases outside the gene matches: 5. The CDR3: CASSTDRREQYF. CDR3 nucleotide sequence: TGCGCCAGCAGCACGGACAGGCGGGAGCAGTACTTC.

V gene TRBV18 combines with J gene TRBJ2-1; tentatively, D is TRBD2 (5 bases). Germline V gene data show CDR1 as KGHSH and CDR2 as LQKENI. The germline V and J ends were trimmed by 3 bases and 8 bases, with 17 bases remaining between them. The CDR3 has 15 residues. The CDR3: CASSPVFTRAHEQFF. The DNA of the CDR3 is TGTGCCAGCTCACCCGTGTTTACGAGGGCACATGAGCAGTTCTTC. The variable domain in full, completed from reference TRBV18 and TRBJ2-1, reads NAGVMQNPRHLVRRRGQEARLRCSPMKGHSHVYWYRQLPEEGLKFMVYLQKENIIDESGMPKERFSAEFPKEGPSILRIQQVVRGDSAAYFCASSPVFTRAHEQFFGPGTRLTVL.

The V and J genes are TRBV18 and TRBJ1-1; D is possibly TRBD1 (6 bases). V was pared by 6 bases and J by 5 bases, with 13 bases between. Germline V gene sequence: CDR1 KGHSH, CDR2 LQKENI. This CDR3 comprises 13 residues. This chain's CDR3 is CASSQGGETEAFF. CDR3 DNA: TGTGCCAGCTCCCAAGGGGGAGAGACTGAAGCTTTCTTT.

The chain combines TRBV2 with TRBJ2-3, with 8 bases aligning to TRBD2. V lost 4 bases and J lost 6; bases outside the gene matches: 9. The CDR3 loop spans 15 amino acids. The germline V gene encodes CDR1 SNHLY and CDR2 FYNNEI. The CDR3, as DNA: TGTGCCAGCAGTGTGGAGCGGGAGTGGGGGGATACGCAGTATTTT. Translation gives CASSVEREWGDTQYF.

This chain connects TRBV7-2 to TRBJ2-1; D gene uncertain. The germline gives CDR1 SGHTA, CDR2 FQGNSA. V lost 0 bases, J lost 12 bases, and 12 bases lay in between. The CDR3 loop spans 13 amino acids. CDR3 bases: TGTGCCAGCAGCTTAGCAGTGGGTCCAGGGCAGTTCTTC. It specifies CASSLAVGPGQFF.

V usage is TRBV7-8 and J usage is TRBJ2-7; 7 nucleotides agree with TRBD1. This CDR3 contains 16 residues. From germline, CDR1 is SGHVS and CDR2 FQNEAQ. J was trimmed by 0 bases and V by 1 base; bases with no gene match: 6. The CDR3 DNA reads as TGTGCCAGCAGCTTAGAGGACAGGTTCCTCTCCTACGAGCAGTACTTC. As protein: CASSLEDRFLSYEQYF.

The CDR3 sequence is CASTNRGSGANVLTF. The DNA for the CDR3 is TGTGCCAGCACAAACAGGGGTTCTGGGGCCAACGTCCTGACTTTC. The chain recombines TRBV27 with TRBJ2-6; 7 nucleotides line up with TRBD1. This CDR3 is built from 15 residues. Germline CDR1 is MNHEY and CDR2 is SMNVEV (reference sequence). V gave up 7 bases and J gave up 1 base; unmatched junction bases: 4.

The chain links TRBV18 to TRBJ1-1; no clear D. CDR1 and CDR2 from the germline V gene are KGHSH and LQKENI. Trimming cost V 0 bases and J 5 bases, with 16 bases left between them. The CDR3 length is 16 residues. CDR3: CASSPPGSGRRTEAFF. The CDR3 region has the DNA TGTGCCAGCTCACCACCGGGCAGTGGGCGGAGGACTGAAGCTTTCTTT.

In nucleotides, the CDR3 is TGTGCCACCAGCAGAGATAATATAGCGCAGTATTTT. Translating gives CATSRDNIAQYF. The chain joins TRBV15 to TRBJ2-3; no clear D. From germline, CDR1 is LNHNV and CDR2 YYDKDF (reference sequence). The CDR3 spans 12 residues. Deletions cut 0 bases from V and 10 bases from J, with 8 bases between.

Here the CDR3 reads CASSDRRSTYNEQFF. The DNA of the CDR3 is TGTGCCAGCAGCGACAGGAGATCCACCTACAATGAGCAGTTCTTC. V is TRBV11-2 and J is TRBJ2-1, with D maybe TRBD1 (6 bases). V lost 5 bases, J lost 2 bases, and 13 bases lay in between. From germline, CDR1 is SGHAT and CDR2 FQNNGV. The CDR3 is 15 residues long.

J is TRBJ2-2 and V is TRBV28; D remains unclear. Trimming pared 8 bases from V and 5 bases from J, leaving 15 bases between. Germline CDR1 and CDR2: MDHEN and SYDVKM. The CDR3 covers 14 residues. The CDR3 reads CASRSGRLTGELFF. The CDR3 nucleotides are TGTGCCAGCCGCTCGGGTCGCCTAACCGGGGAGCTGTTTTTT.

The V and J genes are TRBV27 and TRBJ2-7; D may be TRBD1 (6 bases). The V gene's germline CDR1 is MNHEY and CDR2 SMNVEV (reference sequence). Trimming removed 3 bases from V and 0 bases from J, with 12 bases in between. This CDR3 is 15 amino acids long. CDR3 in DNA: TGTGCCAGCAGTTTCAGGGGCTGGAGCTCCTACGAGCAGTACTTC. Translating it yields CASSFRGWSSYEQYF.